The clone carrying this TCR beta chain was seen repeatedly, ten times or more. Its antigen is not identified. These data are taken from a study of identical twins. Study-wide points: Part of the zero-insertion signal could reflect confounding by invariant MAIT and iNKT cells.

A single record per CDR3 protein comes from TCRdb applying MiXCR to the 5' RACE reads. Here the sample spans 300,000 to 350,000 distinct CDR3 sequences, 9% to 15% being singletons. CDR1 and CDR2 (germline): SQVTM, ANQGSEA. Trimming stripped 6 bases from V and 2 bases from J, with 15 bases between. This CDR3 spans 14 amino acids. The data also belong to a second study, concerning yellow fever vaccine responses in identical twins.

This clonotype originated in a young woman in good health. The sample was CD8+ T cells sorted from blood. The chain carries TRBV29-1 and TRBJ2-3; D gene ambiguous. The CDR3 coding sequence is TGCAGCGTCCCAGGACCTTCCCACACAGATACGCAGTATTTT. The encoded protein is CSVPGPSHTDTQYF.